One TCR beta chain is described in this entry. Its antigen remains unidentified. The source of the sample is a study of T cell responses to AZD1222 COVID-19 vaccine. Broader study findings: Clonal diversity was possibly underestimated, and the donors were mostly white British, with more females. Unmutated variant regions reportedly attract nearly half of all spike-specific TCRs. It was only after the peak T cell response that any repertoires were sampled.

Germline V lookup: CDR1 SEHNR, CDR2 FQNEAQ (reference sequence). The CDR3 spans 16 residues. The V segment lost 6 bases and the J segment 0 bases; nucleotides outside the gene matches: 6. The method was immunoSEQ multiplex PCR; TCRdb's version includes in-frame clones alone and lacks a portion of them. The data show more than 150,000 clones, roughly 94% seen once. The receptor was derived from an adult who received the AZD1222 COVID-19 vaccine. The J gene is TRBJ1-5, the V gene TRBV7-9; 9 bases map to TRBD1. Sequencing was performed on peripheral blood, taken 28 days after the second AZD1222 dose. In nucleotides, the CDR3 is TGTGCCAGCAGTAGGGGACAGGGATATAGCAATCAGCCCCAGCATTTT. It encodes CASSRGQGYSNQPQHF. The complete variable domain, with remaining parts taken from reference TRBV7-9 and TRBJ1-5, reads DTGVSQNPRHKITKRGQNVTFRCDPISEHNRLYWYRQTLGQGPEFLTYFQNEAQLEKSRLLSDRFSAERPKGSFSTLEIQRTEQGDSAMYLCASSRGQGYSNQPQHFGDGTRLSIL.